What follows describes a single TCR beta chain. There are a few counts of this clonotype. Its specific antigen is unknown. Base qualities were left out, and no much larger clone turns up one base away. This sample is part of a study of T cells after yellow fever vaccination (dated by TCRdb to the late 2010s). In terms of the full investigation: The SMART-Seq v4 Ultra Low Input RNA kit was used to prepare libraries from fractions with low cell numbers. To track T-cell clones before and after primary and booster YFV17D yellow fever vaccination, bulk TCR alpha and beta repertoires were sequenced longitudinally. Blood was drawn at multiple timepoints before and after primary and secondary immunization, with bulk PBMC replicates and cell subsets isolated. Two healthy male donors, one aged 18 to 29 and one aged 30 to 40 years, were included in the cohort.

TCR cDNA was synthesized by 5'RACE template switching, through which a universal primer site and unique molecular identifiers were introduced. cDNA synthesis was primed from both the TCR alpha and TCR beta constant segments. Library amplification used two PCR steps, and the second PCR step added sample barcodes and sequencing adapters. Sequencing of libraries was done on Illumina HiSeq 2500 (2x100 bp) or NovaSeq (2x150 bp). The study's processing was this. Demultiplexing of reads and collapsing into UMI consensus sequences were performed with MIGEC, and V(D)J alignment was carried out with MiXCR. Vaccine-responding clonotypes were identified with edgeR using replicate PBMC samples, with FDR below 0.01 and a log2 fold change above 5 up to day 15 being required. Bulk clonotypes were assigned CD4 or CD8 identity according to which sequenced CD4 or CD8 repertoire held them at higher abundance. The raw public data were reprocessed by TCRdb itself: fastp quality trimming at Q25, MiXCR clonotype calling, in-frame beta chains only. Each entry merges the rows of one CDR3 protein and shows their most common DNA and genes. V and J calls and clone size were set by TCRdb, not the authors. The sample data list fewer than 450,000 distinct CDR3 sequences, and roughly 12% of these were observed just once. The ten largest clones represent 18% of the sample.

V is reduced by 5 bases and J by 2 bases, leaving a spacing of 13 bases between them. Per the germline V gene (reference sequence), SGHKS is the CDR1 and YYEKEE is the CDR2. CDR3 length: 14 amino acids, cysteine to phenylalanine. The CDR3 DNA has 42 bases and is translated from base 1. Taken with the paper, the label for treatment or condition translates to: live attenuated yellow fever vaccine strain. At each blood-draw timepoint, two biological replicates of bulk PBMCs were obtained. A standard Ficoll-Paque protocol was used to isolate PBMCs from peripheral blood. TriZol was used to extract RNA from bulk PBMCs, from CD4 and CD8 fractions, and from dextramer-positive and dextramer-negative fractions. What the work shows at the level of the full study, not this receptor alone: After the booster, most of the clones that had expanded following primary vaccination were detected again (roughly 96% of CD4 and 80% to 90% of CD8), which suggests that memory was broadly maintained. The secondary T-cell response was weaker than the primary response but faster, peaking on day 5 instead of day 15. A small fraction of clonotypes showed up in both the CD4 and CD8 compartments, probably as a result of convergent recombination. Computational filtering was required because FACS-sorted repertoires could contain abundant contaminating clonotypes from the bulk population. Because only two donors were included in the study, the extent to which the findings can be generalized is limited.

The sequences come from PBMCs, collected on the day of the first yellow fever vaccination. The sequence came from a man between 18 and 29 years old who received the YFV17D yellow fever vaccine. This sequence uses TRBV5-5 and TRBJ1-2; TRBD1 is a possible D gene, resting on 5 matching bases. The CDR3 region: CASRPRRGNYGYTF. The sequenced DNA: TGTGCCAGCAGACCAAGGCGGGGGAACTATGGCTACACCTTC.